What follows describes a single T cell receptor beta chain. The antigen it recognizes is unknown. Within one base of it there is no much larger clone, and no base qualities were kept. Spanning cysteine to phenylalanine, the CDR3 consists of 16 amino acids. The kept DNA is CDR3 alone, 48 bases in frame from the first base. From a lookup of the germline V gene, CDR1 and CDR2 are MDHEN and SYDVKM. Relative to germline, V is missing 5 bases and J is missing 8 bases, with 10 bases of the junction outside any gene match. The source of the sample is a study of technical replicates of blood from a few donors (dated by TCRdb to about 2017). To prepare the library, the immunoSEQ multiplex PCR assay was applied. As stored in TCRdb, this immuneACCESS dataset retains in-frame rearrangements with V and J assigned. A fraction of the clones does not appear; measured against another copy, unresolved V genes explain less than half of the discrepancy, and the remainder lacks a known reason. The sample table contains tens of thousands of clones; only one count was recorded for about 91% of them. The ten largest clones represent 0.25% of the sample.

This chain joins TRBV28 to TRBJ2-1; 12 junctional bases match TRBD2. The material sequenced was T cells isolated from PBMCs. This TCR was sampled from a human donor in good health. For the CDR3, the sequence is CASSPLTSGRMYEQFF. The DNA sequence reads TGTGCCAGCAGTCCACTAACTAGCGGGAGGATGTATGAGCAGTTCTTC.